The clone carrying this T cell receptor (beta chain) was observed a single time. Trimming removed 3 bases from V and 6 bases from J, with 14 bases in between. CDR1 and CDR2 (germline): DFQATT, SNEGSKA (reference sequence). The CDR3 length is 13 residues. This entry is derived from a study of blood T cell repertoires in COVID-19. Only in-frame clones appear in the TCRdb table, and some are missing; sequencing was by immunoSEQ multiplex PCR. The sample comprises 100,000 to 150,000 clones, more than 80% of which are singletons, and 12% rests with the top ten. This sequence was found in a woman in her sixties with acute or convalescent COVID-19. V is TRBV20-1 and J is TRBJ1-2; weak D call: TRBD1 (5 bases). The sequenced sample consisted of peripheral blood. The CDR3 nucleotides read TGCAGTGCTAGTCCCGGGGGAGTGGATGGCTACACCTTC. Its protein product is CSASPGGVDGYTF.